Listed here are 2 T cell receptor beta chains from one sample, sequenced in a study of T cell changes during pregnancy in multiple sclerosis. Sequenced by immunoSEQ multiplex PCR; TCRdb stores in-frame clones only, minus some. The sample has 75,000 to 100,000 clones, 90% seen once. The material sequenced was peripheral blood, taken in the second trimester of pregnancy. Receptor source: a female donor in good health, enrolled as a control in a pregnancy study.

The CDR3 sequence: CASSPIGQQGNYGYTF. The CDR3 nucleotides read TGTGCCAGCAGTCCCATCGGTCAACAGGGTAACTATGGCTACACCTTC. The rearrangement links TRBV28 to TRBJ1-2, with a possible D match to TRBD1 (6 bases). Germline lookup yields CDR1 MDHEN and CDR2 SYDVKM. The CDR3 covers 16 residues. Trimming left V 5 bases short and J 1 base short, with 17 bases between.

For the CDR3, the DNA is TGCGCCAGCAGCTTGACTAGCGGGAGAGAGACCCAGTACTTC. Translating it yields CASSLTSGRETQYF. The J gene is TRBJ2-5, the V gene TRBV5-1; 11 positions agree with TRBD2. Per germline, CDR1 SGHRS and CDR2 YFSETQ. The CDR3 loop spans 14 amino acids. The junction had 0 bases not matched to a gene; V was cut back by 1 base and J by 4 bases.